The clone carrying this T cell receptor (beta chain) came up a few times. Using unique molecular identifiers, the investigators prepared the TCRbeta library. TCRdb passed the PCR reads through MiXCR, listing each CDR3 protein once. Altogether hundreds of thousands of distinct CDR3 sequences are present, around 17% being singletons, with the ten largest covering under 6%. Looked up from germline, CDR1 is MGHRA and CDR2 is YSYEKL. The ends were cut back, 0 bases at V and 2 bases at J, with 16 bases in the middle. This CDR3 contains 18 residues. The entry originates in a study of T-cell reconstitution after alpha-beta-depleted transplantation in children.

The clonotype originates from a male patient younger than 18 who had a stem cell transplant for acute lymphoblastic leukemia, so the T cells may come from the graft donor. Here the sequenced sample was PBMCs, mostly from graft donor cells, taken 360 days after TCRalphabeta/CD19-depleted stem cell transplant. The V call is TRBV4-1, the J call TRBJ2-2; perhaps TRBD2 as D (5 bases). CDR3 protein: CASSQERAGSLNTGELFF. CDR3 bases: TGCGCCAGCAGCCAAGAGAGGGCCGGCAGTTTAAACACCGGGGAGCTGTTTTTT.